This T cell receptor beta chain originates from a study of shared clonotypes between healthy human individuals. The wider study: Each donor's CD8 memory used one plate, CD8 naive two, each CD4 subset three.

Germline V gives CDR1 SGHAT, CDR2 FQNNGV. Losses at the gene ends were 4 bases for V and 0 bases for J; bases not matched to a gene: 9. This CDR3 contains 17 residues. General study results and limits: Shared clonotypes: about 5.3% naive CD4, under 4% naive CD8, about 2.5% memory CD4, about 0.41% memory CD8.

In regard to this clone: Antigen: not known.

This table comes from immunoSEQ multiplex PCR, and its TCRdb copy is limited to in-frame clones, with some not included. The table has hundreds of thousands of clones, 73% seen once. Free of recent acute infections or vaccinations, the donors were healthy HIV-negative adults. Sequenced material: memory CD4+ T cells sorted from blood. Subset indicated: CD45RA-negative fraction. The TCR comes from a woman aged 25 to 39 in good health. This chain joins TRBV11-2 and TRBJ2-1; 7 nucleotides align to TRBD2. CDR3 DNA: TGTGCCAGCAGCTCAAGGCCTAGCGGTCCCTCCTACAATGAGCAGTTCTTC. Translated: CASSSRPSGPSYNEQFF.